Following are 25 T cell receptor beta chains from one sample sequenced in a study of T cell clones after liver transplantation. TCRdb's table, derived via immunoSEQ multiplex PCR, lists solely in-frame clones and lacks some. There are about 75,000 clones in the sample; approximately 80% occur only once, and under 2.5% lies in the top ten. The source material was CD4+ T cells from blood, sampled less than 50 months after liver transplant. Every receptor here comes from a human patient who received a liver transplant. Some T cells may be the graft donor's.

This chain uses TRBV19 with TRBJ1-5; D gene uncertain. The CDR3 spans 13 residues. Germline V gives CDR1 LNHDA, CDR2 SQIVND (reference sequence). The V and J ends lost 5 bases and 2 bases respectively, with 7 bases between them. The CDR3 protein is CASSFGGNQPQHF. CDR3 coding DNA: TGTGCCAGTAGTTTTGGTGGCAATCAGCCCCAGCATTTT.

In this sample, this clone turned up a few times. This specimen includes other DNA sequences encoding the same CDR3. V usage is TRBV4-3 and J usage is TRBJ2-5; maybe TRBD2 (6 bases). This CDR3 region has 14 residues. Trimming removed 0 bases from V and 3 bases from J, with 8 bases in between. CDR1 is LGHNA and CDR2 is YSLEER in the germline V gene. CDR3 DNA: TGCGCCAGCAGCCAAGACACTAGCAAAGAGACCCAGTACTTC. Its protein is CASSQDTSKETQYF.

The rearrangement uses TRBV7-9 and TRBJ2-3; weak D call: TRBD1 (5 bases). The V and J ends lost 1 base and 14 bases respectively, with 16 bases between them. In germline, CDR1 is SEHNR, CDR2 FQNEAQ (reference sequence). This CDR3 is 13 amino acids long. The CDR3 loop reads CASSLDRQTRPYF. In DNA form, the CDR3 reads TGTGCCAGCAGCTTAGATCGACAGACCCGACCGTATTTT.

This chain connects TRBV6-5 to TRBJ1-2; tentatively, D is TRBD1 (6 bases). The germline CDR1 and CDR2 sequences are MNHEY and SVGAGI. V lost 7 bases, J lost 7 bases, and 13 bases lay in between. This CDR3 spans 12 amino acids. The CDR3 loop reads CASNSGQGGYTF. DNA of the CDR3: TGTGCCAGCAACTCGGGACAAGGTGGCTACACCTTC.

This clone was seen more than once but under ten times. The CDR3 DNA reads TGTGCCAGTAGTACCCACGGGACAGGGTCGGATGGCTACACCTTC. Translation gives CASSTHGTGSDGYTF. This chain connects TRBV19 to TRBJ1-2, with 9 bases fitting TRBD1. This CDR3 is built from 15 residues. Per germline, CDR1 LNHDA and CDR2 SQIVND (reference sequence). Trimming removed 4 bases from V and 6 bases from J; junction bases left unmatched: 9.

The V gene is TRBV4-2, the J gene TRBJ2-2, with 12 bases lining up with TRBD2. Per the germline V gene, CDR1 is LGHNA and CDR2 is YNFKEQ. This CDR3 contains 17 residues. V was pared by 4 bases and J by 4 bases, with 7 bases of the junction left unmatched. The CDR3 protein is CASSRVTSGRSTGELFF. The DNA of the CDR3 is TGTGCCAGCAGCCGGGTGACTAGCGGGAGAAGCACCGGGGAGCTGTTTTTT.

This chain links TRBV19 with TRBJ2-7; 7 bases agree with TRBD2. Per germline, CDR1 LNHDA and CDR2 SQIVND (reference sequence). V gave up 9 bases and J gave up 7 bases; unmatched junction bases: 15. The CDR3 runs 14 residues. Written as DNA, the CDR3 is TGTGCCAGCTCTAGCGGAATGGGGTCGGGAGAGCAGTACTTC. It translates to CASSSGMGSGEQYF.

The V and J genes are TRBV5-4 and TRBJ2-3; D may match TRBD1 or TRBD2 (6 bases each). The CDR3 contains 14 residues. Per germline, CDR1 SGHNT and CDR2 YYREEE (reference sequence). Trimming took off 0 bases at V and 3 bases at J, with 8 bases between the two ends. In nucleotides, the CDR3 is TGTGCCAGCAGCTTGGGGGGGGCTACAGATACGCAGTATTTT. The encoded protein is CASSLGGATDTQYF.

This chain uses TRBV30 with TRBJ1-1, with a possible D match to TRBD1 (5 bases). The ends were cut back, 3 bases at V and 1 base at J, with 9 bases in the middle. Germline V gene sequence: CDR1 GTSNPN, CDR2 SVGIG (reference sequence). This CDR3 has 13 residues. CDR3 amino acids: CAWRAGWNTEAFF. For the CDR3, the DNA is TGTGCCTGGAGGGCAGGGTGGAACACTGAAGCTTTCTTT.

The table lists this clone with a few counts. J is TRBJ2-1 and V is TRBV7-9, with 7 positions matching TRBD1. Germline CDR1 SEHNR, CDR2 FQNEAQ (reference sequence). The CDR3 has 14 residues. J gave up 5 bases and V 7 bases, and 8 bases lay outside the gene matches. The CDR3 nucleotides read TGTGCCAGCAACCGGGACAGTGAAAACAATGAGCAGTTCTTC. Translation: CASNRDSENNEQFF.

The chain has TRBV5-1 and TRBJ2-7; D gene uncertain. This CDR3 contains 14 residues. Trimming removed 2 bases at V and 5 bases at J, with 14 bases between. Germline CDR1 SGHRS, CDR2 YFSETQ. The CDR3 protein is CASSFRAPVDEQYF. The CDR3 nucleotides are TGCGCCAGCAGCTTCCGGGCCCCAGTCGACGAGCAGTACTTC.

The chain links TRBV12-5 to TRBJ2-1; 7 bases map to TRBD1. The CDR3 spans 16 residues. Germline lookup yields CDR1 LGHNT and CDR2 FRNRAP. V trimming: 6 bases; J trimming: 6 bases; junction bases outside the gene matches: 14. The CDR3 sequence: CASGPPGTVVLNEQFF. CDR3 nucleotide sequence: TGTGCTAGTGGCCCCCCCGGGACAGTGGTCCTCAATGAGCAGTTCTTC. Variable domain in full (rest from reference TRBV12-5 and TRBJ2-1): DARVTQTPRHKVTEMGQEVTMRCQPILGHNTVFWYRQTMMQGLELLAYFRNRAPLDDSGMPKDRFSAEMPDATLATLKIQPSEPRDSAVYFCASGPPGTVVLNEQFFGPGTRLTVL.

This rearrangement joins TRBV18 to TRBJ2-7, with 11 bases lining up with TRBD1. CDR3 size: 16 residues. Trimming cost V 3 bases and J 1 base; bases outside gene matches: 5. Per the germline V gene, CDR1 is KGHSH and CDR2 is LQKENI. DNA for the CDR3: TGTGCCAGCTCACCGGGACAGGGGGTTAGTTCCTACGAGCAGTACTTC. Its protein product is CASSPGQGVSSYEQYF. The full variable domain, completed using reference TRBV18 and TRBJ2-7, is NAGVMQNPRHLVRRRGQEARLRCSPMKGHSHVYWYRQLPEEGLKFMVYLQKENIIDESGMPKERFSAEFPKEGPSILRIQQVVRGDSAAYFCASSPGQGVSSYEQYFGPGTRLTVT.

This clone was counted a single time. The CDR3 bases are TGTGCCAGCAGTTTCAGTCCGGATGGTGAAAAACTGTTTTTT. This gives the protein CASSFSPDGEKLFF. The V call is TRBV28, the J call TRBJ1-4; D call uncertain. Trimming left V 3 bases short and J 7 bases short, with 12 bases between. Looked up from germline, CDR1 is MDHEN and CDR2 is SYDVKM. There are 14 residues in the CDR3.

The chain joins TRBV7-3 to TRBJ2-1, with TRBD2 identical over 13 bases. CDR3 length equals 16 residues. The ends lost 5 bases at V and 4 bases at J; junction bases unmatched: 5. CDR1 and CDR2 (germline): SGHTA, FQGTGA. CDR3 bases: TGTGCCAGCAGCCCCGGGACTAGCGGGATGTACAATGAGCAGTTCTTC. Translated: CASSPGTSGMYNEQFF.

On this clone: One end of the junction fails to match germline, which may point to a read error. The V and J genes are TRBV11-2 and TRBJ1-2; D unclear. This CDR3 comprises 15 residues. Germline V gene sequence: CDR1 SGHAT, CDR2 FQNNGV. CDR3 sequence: CASSSPGGPKYGYTF. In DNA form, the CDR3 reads TGTGCCAGCAGCTCCCCGGGAGGGCCTAAGTATGGCTACACCTTC.

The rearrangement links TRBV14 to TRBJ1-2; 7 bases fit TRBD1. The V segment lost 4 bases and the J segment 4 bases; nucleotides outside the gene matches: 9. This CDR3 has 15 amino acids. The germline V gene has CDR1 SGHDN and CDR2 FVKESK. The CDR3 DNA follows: TGTGCCAGCAGCCCTCACAGGGGCAACTCCTATGGCTACACCTTC. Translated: CASSPHRGNSYGYTF.

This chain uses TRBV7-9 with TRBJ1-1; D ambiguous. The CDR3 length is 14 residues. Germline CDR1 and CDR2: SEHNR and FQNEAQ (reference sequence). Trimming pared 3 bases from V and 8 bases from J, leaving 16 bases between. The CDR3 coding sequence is TGTGCCAGCAGCTTTGATTGGGGTAAGAGGGAAGCTTTCTTT. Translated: CASSFDWGKREAFF.

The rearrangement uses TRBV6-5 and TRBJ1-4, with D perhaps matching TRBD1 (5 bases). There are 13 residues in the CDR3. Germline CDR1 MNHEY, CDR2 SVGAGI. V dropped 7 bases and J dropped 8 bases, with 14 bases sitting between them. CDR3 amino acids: CASKIGGGEKLFF. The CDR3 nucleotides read TGTGCCAGCAAGATTGGGGGAGGGGAAAAACTGTTTTTT.

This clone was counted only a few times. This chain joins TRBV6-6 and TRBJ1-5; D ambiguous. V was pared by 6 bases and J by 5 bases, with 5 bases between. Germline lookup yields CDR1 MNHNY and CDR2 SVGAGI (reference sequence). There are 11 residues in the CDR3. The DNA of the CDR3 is TGTGCCAGCAGCCTTGATCAGCCCCAGCATTTT. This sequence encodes CASSLDQPQHF.

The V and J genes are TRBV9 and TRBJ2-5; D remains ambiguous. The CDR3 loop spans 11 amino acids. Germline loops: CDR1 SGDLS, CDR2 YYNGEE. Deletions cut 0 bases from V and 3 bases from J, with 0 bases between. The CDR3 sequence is CASSVEETQYF. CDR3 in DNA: TGTGCCAGCAGCGTAGAAGAGACCCAGTACTTC.

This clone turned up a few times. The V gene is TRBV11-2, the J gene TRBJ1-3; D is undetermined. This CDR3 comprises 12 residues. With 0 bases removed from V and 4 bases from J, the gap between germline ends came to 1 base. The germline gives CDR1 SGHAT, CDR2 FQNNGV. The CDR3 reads CASSLEGNTIYF. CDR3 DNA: TGTGCCAGCAGCTTAGAGGGAAACACCATATATTTT. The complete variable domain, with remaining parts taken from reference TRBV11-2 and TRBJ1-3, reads EAGVAQSPRYKIIEKRQSVAFWCNPISGHATLYWYQQILGQGPKLLIQFQNNGVVDDSQLPKDRFSAERLKGVDSTLKIQPAKLEDSAVYLCASSLEGNTIYFGEGSWLTVV.

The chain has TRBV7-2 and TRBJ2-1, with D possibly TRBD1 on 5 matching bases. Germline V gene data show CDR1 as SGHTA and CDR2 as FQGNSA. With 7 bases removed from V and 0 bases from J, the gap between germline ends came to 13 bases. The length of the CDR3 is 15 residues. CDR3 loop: CASIWTPSSYNEQFF. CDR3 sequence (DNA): TGTGCCAGCATCTGGACACCGAGCTCCTACAATGAGCAGTTCTTC.

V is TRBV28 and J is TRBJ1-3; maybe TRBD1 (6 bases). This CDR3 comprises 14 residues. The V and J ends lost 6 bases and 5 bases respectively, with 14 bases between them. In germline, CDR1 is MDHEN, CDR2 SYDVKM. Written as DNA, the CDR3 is TGTGCCAGCAGAGCCGGGACATCAAGAAACACCATATATTTT. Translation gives CASRAGTSRNTIYF.

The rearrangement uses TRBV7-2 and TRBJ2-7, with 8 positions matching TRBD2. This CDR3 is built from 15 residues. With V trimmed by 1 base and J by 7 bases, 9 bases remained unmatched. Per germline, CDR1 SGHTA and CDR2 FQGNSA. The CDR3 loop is CASSLDGSGAGEQYF. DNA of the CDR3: TGTGCCAGCAGCTTAGATGGTAGCGGGGCAGGAGAGCAGTACTTC.